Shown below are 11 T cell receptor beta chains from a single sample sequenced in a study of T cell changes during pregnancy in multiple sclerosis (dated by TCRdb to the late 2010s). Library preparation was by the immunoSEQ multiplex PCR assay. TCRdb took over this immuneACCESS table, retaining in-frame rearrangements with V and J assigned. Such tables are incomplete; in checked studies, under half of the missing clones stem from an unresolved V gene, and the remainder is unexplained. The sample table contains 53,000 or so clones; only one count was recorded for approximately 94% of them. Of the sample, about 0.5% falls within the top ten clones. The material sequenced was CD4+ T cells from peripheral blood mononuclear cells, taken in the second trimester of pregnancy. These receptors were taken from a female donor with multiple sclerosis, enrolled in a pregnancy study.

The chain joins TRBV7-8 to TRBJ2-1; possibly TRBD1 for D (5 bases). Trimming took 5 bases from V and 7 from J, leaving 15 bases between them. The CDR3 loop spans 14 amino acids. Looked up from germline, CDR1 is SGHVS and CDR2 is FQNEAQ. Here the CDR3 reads CASSRTGRGNEQFF. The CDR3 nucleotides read TGTGCCAGCAGCCGTACAGGTCGTGGGAATGAGCAGTTCTTC. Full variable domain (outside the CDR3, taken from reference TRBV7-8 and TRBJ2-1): GAGVSQSPRYKVAKRGQDVALRCDPISGHVSLFWYQQALGQGPEFLTYFQNEAQLDKSGLPSDRFFAERPEGSVSTLKIQRTQQEDSAVYLCASSRTGRGNEQFFGPGTRLTVL.

The CDR3 protein is CASSKGRDSYEQYF. CDR3 nucleotide sequence: TGTGCCAGCAGCAAAGGCAGGGACTCCTACGAGCAGTACTTC. The rearrangement uses TRBV21-1 and TRBJ2-7; the listed D gene, TRBD1, was not tested against the DNA. TRBV21-1 is a pseudogene segment. The CDR3 extends over 14 amino acids.

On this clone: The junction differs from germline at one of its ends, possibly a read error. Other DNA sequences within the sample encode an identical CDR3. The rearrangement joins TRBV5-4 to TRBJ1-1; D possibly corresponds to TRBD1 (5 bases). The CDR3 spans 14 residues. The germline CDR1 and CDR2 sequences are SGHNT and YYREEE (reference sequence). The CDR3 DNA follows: TGTGCCAGCAGCCCCCCGACAGTGAACACTGAGGCTTTCTTT. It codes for CASSPPTVNTEAFF.

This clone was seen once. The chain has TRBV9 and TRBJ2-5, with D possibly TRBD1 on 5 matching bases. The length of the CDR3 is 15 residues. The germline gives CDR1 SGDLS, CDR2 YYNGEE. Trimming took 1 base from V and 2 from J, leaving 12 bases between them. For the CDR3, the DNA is TGTGCCAGCAGCGTAAACGTGGGGCCTCAAGAGACCCAGTACTTC. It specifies CASSVNVGPQETQYF.

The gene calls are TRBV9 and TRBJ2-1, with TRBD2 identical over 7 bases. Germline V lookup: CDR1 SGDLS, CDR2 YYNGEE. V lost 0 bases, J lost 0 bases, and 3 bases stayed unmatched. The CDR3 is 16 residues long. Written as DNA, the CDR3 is TGTGCCAGCAGCGTAGGAGCGGGGAGCTCCTACAATGAGCAGTTCTTC. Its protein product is CASSVGAGSSYNEQFF.

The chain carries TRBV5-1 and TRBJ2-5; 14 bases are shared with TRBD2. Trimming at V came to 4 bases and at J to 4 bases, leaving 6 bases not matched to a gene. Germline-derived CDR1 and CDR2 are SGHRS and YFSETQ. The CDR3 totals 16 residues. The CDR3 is CASSLLTSGGAETQYF. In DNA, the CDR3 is TGCGCCAGCAGCCTCTTGACTAGCGGGGGGGCAGAGACCCAGTACTTC. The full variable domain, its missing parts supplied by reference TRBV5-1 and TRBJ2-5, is KAGVTQTPRYLIKTRGQQVTLSCSPISGHRSVSWYQQTPGQGLQFLFEYFSETQRNKGNFPGRFSGRQFSNSRSEMNVSTLELGDSALYLCASSLLTSGGAETQYFGPGTRLLVL.

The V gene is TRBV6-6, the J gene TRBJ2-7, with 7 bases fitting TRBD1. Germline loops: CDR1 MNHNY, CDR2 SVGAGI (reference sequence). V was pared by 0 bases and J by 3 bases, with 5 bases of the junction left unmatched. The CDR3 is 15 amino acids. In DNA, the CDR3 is TGTGCCAGCAGTTACTCAGGGGGCTCCAGCTACGAGCAGTACTTC. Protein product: CASSYSGGSSYEQYF.

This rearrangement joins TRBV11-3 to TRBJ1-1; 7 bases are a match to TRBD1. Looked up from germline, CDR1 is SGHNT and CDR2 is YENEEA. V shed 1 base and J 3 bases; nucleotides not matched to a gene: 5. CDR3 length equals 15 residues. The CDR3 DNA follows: TGTGCCAGCAGCTTAGGACAGGGTCGGGACACTGAAGCTTTCTTT. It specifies CASSLGQGRDTEAFF.

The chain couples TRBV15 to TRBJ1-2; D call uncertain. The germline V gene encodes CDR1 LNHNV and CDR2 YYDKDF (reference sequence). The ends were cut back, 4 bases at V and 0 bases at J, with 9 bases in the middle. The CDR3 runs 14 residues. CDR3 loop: CATSIPSANYGYTF. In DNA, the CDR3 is TGTGCCACCAGCATACCGTCGGCTAACTATGGCTACACCTTC.

The CDR3 DNA reads as TGTGCCAGCAGCTCGGGGAGTACTAATGAAAAACTGTTTTTT. Its translation: CASSSGSTNEKLFF. V and J are TRBV6-1 and TRBJ1-4; D gene uncertain. The germline gives CDR1 MNHNS, CDR2 SASEGT. The CDR3 is 14 residues long. Trimming removed 6 bases from V and 2 bases from J, with 10 bases in between.

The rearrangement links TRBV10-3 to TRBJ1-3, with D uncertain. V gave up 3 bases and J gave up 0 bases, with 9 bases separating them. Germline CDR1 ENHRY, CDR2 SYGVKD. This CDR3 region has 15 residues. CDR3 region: CAISDLLSSGNTIYF. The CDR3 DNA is TGTGCCATCAGTGACCTATTGTCCTCTGGAAACACCATATATTTT.